The entry below gives a single T cell receptor beta chain sequence along with its context. This CDR3 comprises 15 residues. V lost 4 bases and J 5 bases, leaving 17 bases between the germline ends. Germline assignment: CDR1 LGHDT and CDR2 YNNKEL (reference sequence). The data originate from a study of identical twins. TCRdb redid the calling of the 5' RACE reads with MiXCR, one entry per CDR3 protein. This sample has under 450,000 distinct CDR3 sequences, with approximately 17% found just once. Sequenced sample: naive T cells sorted from blood. The gene calls are TRBV3-1 and TRBJ1-1, with a tentative D call TRBD1 (5 bases). This sequence originates from a man aged 45-65 years in good health. CDR3 region: CASSPSGRDGTEAFF. The CDR3 DNA follows: TGTGCCAGCAGCCCCTCTGGCAGGGACGGTACTGAAGCTTTCTTT.